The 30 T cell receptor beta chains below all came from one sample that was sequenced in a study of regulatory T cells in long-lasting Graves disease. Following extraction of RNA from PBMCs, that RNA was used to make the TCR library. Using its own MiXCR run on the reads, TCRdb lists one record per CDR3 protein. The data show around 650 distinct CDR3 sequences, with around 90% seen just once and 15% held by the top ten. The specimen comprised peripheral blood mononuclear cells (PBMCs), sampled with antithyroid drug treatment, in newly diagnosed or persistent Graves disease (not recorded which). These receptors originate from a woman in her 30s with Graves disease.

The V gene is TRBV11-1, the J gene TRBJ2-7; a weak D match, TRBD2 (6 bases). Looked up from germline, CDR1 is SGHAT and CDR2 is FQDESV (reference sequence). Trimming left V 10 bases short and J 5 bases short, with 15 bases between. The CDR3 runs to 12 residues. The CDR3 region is CAIGDWSHEQYF. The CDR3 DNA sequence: TGTGCCATTGGGGACTGGAGCCACGAGCAGTACTTC.

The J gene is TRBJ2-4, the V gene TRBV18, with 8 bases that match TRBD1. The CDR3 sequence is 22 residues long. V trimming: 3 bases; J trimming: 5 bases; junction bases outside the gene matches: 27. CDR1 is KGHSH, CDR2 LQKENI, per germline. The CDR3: CASSPQRRGRGRNGELENIQYF. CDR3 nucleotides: TGTGCCAGCTCACCCCAGAGACGTGGCAGGGGGCGAAATGGGGAACTGGAAAACATTCAGTACTTC. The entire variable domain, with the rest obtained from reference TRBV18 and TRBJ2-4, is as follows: NAGVMQNPRHLVRRRGQEARLRCSPMKGHSHVYWYRQLPEEGLKFMVYLQKENIIDESGMPKERFSAEFPKEGPSILRIQQVVRGDSAAYFCASSPQRRGRGRNGELENIQYFGAGTRLSVL.

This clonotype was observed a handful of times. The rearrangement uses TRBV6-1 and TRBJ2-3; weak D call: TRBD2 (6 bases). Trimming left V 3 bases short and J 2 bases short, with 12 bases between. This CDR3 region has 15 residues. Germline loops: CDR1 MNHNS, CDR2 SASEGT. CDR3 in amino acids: CASSENSGHTDTQYF. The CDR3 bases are TGTGCCAGCAGTGAGAATAGCGGACACACAGATACGCAGTATTTT.

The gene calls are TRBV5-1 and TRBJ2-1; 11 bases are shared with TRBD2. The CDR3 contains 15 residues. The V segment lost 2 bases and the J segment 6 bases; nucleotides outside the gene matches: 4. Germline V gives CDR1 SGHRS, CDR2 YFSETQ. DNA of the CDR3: TGCGCCAGCAGCTTACCGGGACTAGCGGCCAATGAGCAGTTCTTC. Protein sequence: CASSLPGLAANEQFF. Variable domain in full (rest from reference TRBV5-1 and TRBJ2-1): KAGVTQTPRYLIKTRGQQVTLSCSPISGHRSVSWYQQTPGQGLQFLFEYFSETQRNKGNFPGRFSGRQFSNSRSEMNVSTLELGDSALYLCASSLPGLAANEQFFGPGTRLTVL.

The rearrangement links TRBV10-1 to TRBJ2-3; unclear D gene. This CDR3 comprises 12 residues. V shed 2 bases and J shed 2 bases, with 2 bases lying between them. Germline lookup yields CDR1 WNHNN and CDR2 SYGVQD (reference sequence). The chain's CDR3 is CASSENTDTQYF. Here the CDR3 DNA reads TGCGCCAGCAGTGAGAACACAGATACGCAGTATTTT.

The CDR3, as DNA: TGTGCCAGCAGCTTAGGTTTCGGGAGTTTGAACACCGGGGAGCTGTTTTTT. Encoded protein: CASSLGFGSLNTGELFF. The chain combines TRBV7-2 with TRBJ2-2, with D perhaps TRBD2 (6 bases). Germline V gene lookup returns CDR1 SGHTA and CDR2 FQGNSA. Trimming removed 1 base at V and 1 base at J, with 13 bases between. CDR3 length: 17 amino acids.

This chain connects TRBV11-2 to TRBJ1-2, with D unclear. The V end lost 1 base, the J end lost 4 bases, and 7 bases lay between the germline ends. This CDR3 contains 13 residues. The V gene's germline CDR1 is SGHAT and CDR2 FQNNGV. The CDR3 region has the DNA TGTGCCAGCAGCTTAGGGCAGGTCTATGGCTACACCTTC. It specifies CASSLGQVYGYTF. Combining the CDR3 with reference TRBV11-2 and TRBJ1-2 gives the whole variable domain EAGVAQSPRYKIIEKRQSVAFWCNPISGHATLYWYQQILGQGPKLLIQFQNNGVVDDSQLPKDRFSAERLKGVDSTLKIQPAKLEDSAVYLCASSLGQVYGYTFGSGTRLTVV.

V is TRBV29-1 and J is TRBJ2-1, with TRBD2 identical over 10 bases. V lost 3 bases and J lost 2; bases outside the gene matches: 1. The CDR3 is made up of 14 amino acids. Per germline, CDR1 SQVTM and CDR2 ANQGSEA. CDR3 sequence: CSVDTSGTYNEQFF. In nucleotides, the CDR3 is TGCAGCGTTGATACTAGCGGGACCTACAATGAGCAGTTCTTC.

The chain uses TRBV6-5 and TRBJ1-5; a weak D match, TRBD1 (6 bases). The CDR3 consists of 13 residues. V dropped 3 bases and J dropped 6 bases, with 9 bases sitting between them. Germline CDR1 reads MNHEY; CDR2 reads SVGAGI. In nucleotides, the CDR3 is TGTGCCAGCAGTTATCAGGGGAGTCAGCCCCAGCATTTT. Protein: CASSYQGSQPQHF.

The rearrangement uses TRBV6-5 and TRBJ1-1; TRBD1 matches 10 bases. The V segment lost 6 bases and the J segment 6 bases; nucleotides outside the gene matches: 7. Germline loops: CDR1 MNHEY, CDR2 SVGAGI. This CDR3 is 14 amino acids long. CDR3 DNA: TGTGCCAGCAGGGGGGACAGGGGATGGGCTGAAGCTTTCTTT. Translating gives CASRGDRGWAEAFF.

The CDR3: CASSTRQGSSYEQYF. The DNA for the CDR3 is TGTGCCAGCAGCACCCGACAGGGTAGTTCCTACGAGCAGTACTTC. The chain has TRBV27 and TRBJ2-7; TRBD1 agrees at 7 bases. The germline V gene has CDR1 MNHEY and CDR2 SMNVEV (reference sequence). V dropped 6 bases and J dropped 1; count of bases not matched to a gene: 9. This CDR3 contains 15 residues.

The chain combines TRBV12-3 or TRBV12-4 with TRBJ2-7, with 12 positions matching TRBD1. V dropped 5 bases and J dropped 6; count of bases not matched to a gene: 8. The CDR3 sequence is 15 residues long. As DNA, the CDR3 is TGTGCCAGCAGTGTTGCCGGGACAGGGGGCCCCGAGCAGTACTTC. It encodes CASSVAGTGGPEQYF.

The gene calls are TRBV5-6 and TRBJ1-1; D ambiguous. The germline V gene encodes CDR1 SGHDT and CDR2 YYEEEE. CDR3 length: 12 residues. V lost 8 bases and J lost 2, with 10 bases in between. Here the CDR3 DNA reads TGTGCCAGTTACAGTTCCAACACTGAAGCTTTCTTT. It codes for CASYSSNTEAFF.

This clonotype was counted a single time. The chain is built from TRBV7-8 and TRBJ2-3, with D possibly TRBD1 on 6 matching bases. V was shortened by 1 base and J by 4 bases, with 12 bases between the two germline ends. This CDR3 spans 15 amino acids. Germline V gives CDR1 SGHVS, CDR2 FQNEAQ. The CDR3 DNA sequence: TGTGCCAGCAGCTTAGAACAGGGTAGGGCAGATACGCAGTATTTT. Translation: CASSLEQGRADTQYF.

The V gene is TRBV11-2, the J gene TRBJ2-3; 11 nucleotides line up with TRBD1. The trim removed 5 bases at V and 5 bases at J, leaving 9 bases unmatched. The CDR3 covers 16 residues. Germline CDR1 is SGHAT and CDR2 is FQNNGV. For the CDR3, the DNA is TGTGCCAGCAGCCTCGGCCAGGGACAGGGGGTAGATACGCAGTATTTT. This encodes CASSLGQGQGVDTQYF.

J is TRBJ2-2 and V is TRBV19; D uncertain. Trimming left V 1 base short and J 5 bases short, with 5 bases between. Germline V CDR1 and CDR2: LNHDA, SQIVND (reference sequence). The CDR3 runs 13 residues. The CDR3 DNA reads TGTGCCAGTAGTATAGGCGAAACCGGGGAGCTGTTTTTT. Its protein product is CASSIGETGELFF.

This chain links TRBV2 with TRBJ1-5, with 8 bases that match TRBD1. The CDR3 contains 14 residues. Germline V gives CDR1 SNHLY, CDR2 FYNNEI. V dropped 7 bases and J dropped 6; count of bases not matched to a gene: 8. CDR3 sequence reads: CASTEGQGGQPQHF. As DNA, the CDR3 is TGTGCCAGCACAGAAGGACAGGGAGGTCAGCCCCAGCATTTT.

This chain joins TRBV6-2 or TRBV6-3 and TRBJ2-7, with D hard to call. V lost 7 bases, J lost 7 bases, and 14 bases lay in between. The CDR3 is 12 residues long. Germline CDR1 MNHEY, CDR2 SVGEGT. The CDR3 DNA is TGTGCCAGCACTTCAGGAGCCTTTGAGCAGTACTTC. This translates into CASTSGAFEQYF.

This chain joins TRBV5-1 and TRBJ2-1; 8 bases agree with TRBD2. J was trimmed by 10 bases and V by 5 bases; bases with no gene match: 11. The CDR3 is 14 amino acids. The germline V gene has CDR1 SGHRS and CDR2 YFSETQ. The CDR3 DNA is TGCGCCAGCAGTTCCCTAGCGGGCCCCTCAGAGCAGTTCTTC. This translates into CASSSLAGPSEQFF.

The CDR3: CASSSTTRQVGYTF. The CDR3 region has the DNA TGTGCCAGCAGCTCCACAACTCGACAGGTCGGCTACACCTTC. V gene TRBV7-1 combines with J gene TRBJ1-2; tentative D call: TRBD1 (6 bases). TRBV7-1 is an ORF for which the function is uncertain. V lost 3 bases and J 8 bases, leaving 16 bases between the germline ends. This CDR3 has 14 amino acids.

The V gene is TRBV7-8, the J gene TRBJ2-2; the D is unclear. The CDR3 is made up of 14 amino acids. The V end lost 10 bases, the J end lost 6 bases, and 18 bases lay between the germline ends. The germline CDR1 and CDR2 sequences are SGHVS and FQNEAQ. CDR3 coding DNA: TGTGCCACCACCGGGCCCCGAACGCCCGGGGAGCTGTTTTTT. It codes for CATTGPRTPGELFF.

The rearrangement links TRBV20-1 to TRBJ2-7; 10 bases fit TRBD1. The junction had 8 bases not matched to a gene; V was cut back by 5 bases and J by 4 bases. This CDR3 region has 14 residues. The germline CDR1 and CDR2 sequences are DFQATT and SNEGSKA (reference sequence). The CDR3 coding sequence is TGCAGTGCTCATCACTGGACAGGGGGTTACGAGCAGTACTTC. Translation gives CSAHHWTGGYEQYF.

CDR3 in DNA: TGTGCCAGCAGTACGGGACCGCCTTATAATTCACCCCTCCACTTT. Amino acid sequence: CASSTGPPYNSPLHF. The rearrangement uses TRBV28 and TRBJ1-6; the D gene is possibly TRBD1 (5 bases). Germline V gene data show CDR1 as MDHEN and CDR2 as SYDVKM. Trimming took 5 bases from V and 4 from J, leaving 12 bases between them. CDR3 length: 15 amino acids.

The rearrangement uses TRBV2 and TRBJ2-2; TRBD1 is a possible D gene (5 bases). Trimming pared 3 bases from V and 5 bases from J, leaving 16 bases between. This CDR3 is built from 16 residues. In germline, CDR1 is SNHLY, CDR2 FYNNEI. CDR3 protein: CASSDVLDTVTGELFF. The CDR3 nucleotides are TGTGCCAGCAGTGATGTACTGGACACGGTAACCGGGGAGCTGTTTTTT.

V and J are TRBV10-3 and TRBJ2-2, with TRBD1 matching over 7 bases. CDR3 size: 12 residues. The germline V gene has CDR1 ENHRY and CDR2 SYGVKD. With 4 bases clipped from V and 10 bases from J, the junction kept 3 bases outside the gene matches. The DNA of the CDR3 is TGTGCCATCAGTGGGGACAGACCGGAGCTGTTTTTT. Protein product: CAISGDRPELFF.

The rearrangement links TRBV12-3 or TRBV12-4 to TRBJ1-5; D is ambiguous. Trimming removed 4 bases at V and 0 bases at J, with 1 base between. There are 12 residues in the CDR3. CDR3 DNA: TGTGCCAGCAGTTATAGCAATCAGCCCCAGCATTTT. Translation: CASSYSNQPQHF.

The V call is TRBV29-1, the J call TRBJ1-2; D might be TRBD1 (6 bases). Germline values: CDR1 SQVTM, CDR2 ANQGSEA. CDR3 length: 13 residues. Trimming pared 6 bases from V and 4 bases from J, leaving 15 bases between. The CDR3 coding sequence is TGCAGCGTGCCCTCCGGGACAAGCTATGGCTACACCTTC. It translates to CSVPSGTSYGYTF.

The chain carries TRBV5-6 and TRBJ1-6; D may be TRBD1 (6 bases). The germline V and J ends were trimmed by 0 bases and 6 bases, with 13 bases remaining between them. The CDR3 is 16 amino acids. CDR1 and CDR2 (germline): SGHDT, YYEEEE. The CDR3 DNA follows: TGTGCCAGCAGCTTGGTCTTCGGACAGACTAATTCACCCCTCCACTTT. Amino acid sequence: CASSLVFGQTNSPLHF. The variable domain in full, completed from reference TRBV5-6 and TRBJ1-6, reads DAGVTQSPTHLIKTRGQQVTLRCSPKSGHDTVSWYQQALGQGPQFIFQYYEEEERQRGNFPDRFSGHQFPNYSSELNVNALLLGDSALYLCASSLVFGQTNSPLHFGNGTRLTVT.

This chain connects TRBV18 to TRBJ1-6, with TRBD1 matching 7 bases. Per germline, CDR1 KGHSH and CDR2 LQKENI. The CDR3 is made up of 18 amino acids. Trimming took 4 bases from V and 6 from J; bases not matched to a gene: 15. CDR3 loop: CASSLLYCGTVCNSPLHF. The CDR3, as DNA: TGTGCCAGCTCACTTCTATACTGCGGGACAGTCTGTAATTCACCCCTCCACTTT.

Here the CDR3 reads CASSFRRSNSPLHF. The CDR3 nucleotides are TGTGCCAGCAGTTTTCGCAGATCTAATTCACCCCTCCACTTT. The chain is built from TRBV12-3 or TRBV12-4 and TRBJ1-6; no clear D. V lost 3 bases, J lost 6 bases, and 9 bases lay in between. The CDR3 runs 14 residues.